The rows below give T cell receptor beta chains drawn from one sample of a study of blood T cell repertoires in COVID-19. Sequenced by immunoSEQ multiplex PCR; TCRdb stores in-frame clones only, minus some. The sample holds about 150,000 clones, 82% seen once. The specimen sequenced was peripheral blood. The receptors were gathered from a woman at least 80 years old with active or convalescent COVID-19. Both conserved end residues are part of each CDR3. The order of the fields is J gene, V gene, CDR3 protein.

TRBJ1-2 | TRBV20-1 | CSAASEYGYTF
TRBJ2-2 | TRBV7-6 | CASSLGPAGEGELFF
TRBJ1-3 | TRBV23-1 | CASSQSDRVGGNTIYF
TRBJ1-6 | TRBV18 | CASSPPGTAKYNSPLHF
TRBJ1-2 | TRBV9 | CASSVGALGYTF
TRBJ2-2 | TRBV27 | CASSLSEISGRATGELFF
TRBJ1-4 | TRBV15 | CATSRDRGLREKLFF
TRBJ2-6 | TRBV28 | CASSLWTGGWSGANVLTF
TRBJ2-2 | TRBV24-1 | CATSDPGTGRNTGELFF
TRBJ2-1 | TRBV25-1 | CASSGDSPNEQFF
TRBJ2-3 | TRBV10-2 | CASSEASGRVTDTQYF
TRBJ1-3 | TRBV7-9 | CASSRQAGVGNTIYF
TRBJ2-1 | TRBV18 | CASSPLGLASTRFSYNEQFF
TRBJ2-3 | TRBV9 | CASRPGLAGEITSTDTQYF
TRBJ2-1 | TRBV11-2 | CASSPPRTGIGNEQFF
. | TRBV12-5 | CASGFSVQVGIYNEQFF
TRBJ2-7 | TRBV27 | CASSKRDRVAPLYF
TRBJ2-3 | TRBV29-1 | CSVAGTGGTDTQYF
TRBJ1-5 | TRBV18 | CASSDTKGQPQHF
TRBJ2-3 | TRBV6-2/TRBV6-3 | CASSRQGRTDTQYF
TRBJ1-2 | TRBV11-2 | CASSLGSNYGYTF
TRBJ1-4 | TRBV5-1 | CASSLTGGNEKLFF
TRBJ2-3 | TRBV28 | CGARKTGTDTQYF
TRBJ2-5 | TRBV2 | CASRSEEKETQYF
TRBJ1-3 | TRBV5-6 | CASSPGRSGGNTIYF
TRBJ1-1 | TRBV5-1 | CASSQQGNTEAFF
TRBJ2-7 | TRBV1 | CTSHHSPGEQYF
TRBJ2-5 | TRBV24-1 | CAVSGTSGSQETQYF
TRBJ1-2 | TRBV9 | CASSSREGAINYGYTF
TRBJ2-7 | TRBV6-2/TRBV6-3 | CASSPRGGTSGTEQYF
TRBJ2-1 | TRBV7-3 | CASSSTGVPYNEQFF
TRBJ2-1 | TRBV25-1 | CASSDEGRVNEQFF
TRBJ2-5 | TRBV2 | CASSDRTGGETQYF
TRBJ2-7 | TRBV12-3/TRBV12-4 | CASSLYYEQYF
TRBJ2-3 | TRBV7-2 | CASSHTSGRFGTQYF
TRBJ2-7 | TRBV5-1 | CASSLGLDEQYF
TRBJ2-1 | TRBV6-6 | CASSYGQVNEQFF
TRBJ2-5 | TRBV30 | CAWSVQVTQYF
TRBJ1-6 | TRBV27 | CASSSSDRGSLHF
TRBJ1-1 | TRBV30 | CAWRPLGGVEGTEAFF
TRBJ2-2 | TRBV20-1 | CSASYSGNTGELFF
TRBJ2-5 | TRBV5-8 | CASSWGGLAGGGGETQYF
TRBJ2-5 | TRBV6-1 | CASSEKIVYTGWKETQYF
TRBJ2-5 | TRBV2 | CATLKGRSQETQYF
TRBJ1-2 | TRBV19 | CASSIFQSYGYTF
TRBJ1-5 | TRBV28 | CASSPPGDRGPFYSNQPQHF
TRBJ2-2 | TRBV2 | CASRLWTGGGTGELFF
TRBJ1-6 | TRBV28 | CASSFDRGGRSPLHF
TRBJ1-1 | TRBV2 | CASSGQGNTEAFF
TRBJ1-4 | TRBV5-1 | CASSPTTGDNEKLFF
TRBJ2-1 | TRBV4-1 | CASSLSIQPSSYNEQFF
TRBJ2-3 | TRBV23-1 | CASSQSGADTQYF
TRBJ2-2 | TRBV5-1 | CASSSRLAGVGTGELFF